This T cell receptor (beta chain) was recorded in a study of blood T cell repertoires in COVID-19. In the study overall: The samples span acute and convalescent COVID-19 from the United States, Italy and Spain.

Data came from immunoSEQ multiplex PCR; TCRdb stores just in-frame clones and leaves some out. This sample has fewer than 300,000 clones; roughly 80% occur once, and the top ten carry 7.5% to 10%. This CDR3 region has 13 residues. Germline lookup yields CDR1 LNHDA and CDR2 SQIVND (reference sequence). V gave up 3 bases and J gave up 4 bases, with 10 bases separating them. The V and J genes are TRBV19 and TRBJ2-7; a possible D gene is TRBD1 (6 bases). This clonotype originated in a woman in her forties or fifties who had recovered from COVID-19. Sequenced material: peripheral blood. The CDR3 region has the DNA TGTGCCAGTAGTATGGGCAGGGGTTACGAGCAGTACTTC. Protein sequence: CASSMGRGYEQYF.